The 18 T cell receptor beta chains below all came from one sample that was sequenced in a study of patients and donors after allogeneic stem cell transplantation. TCRdb passed the RT-PCR reads through MiXCR, listing each CDR3 protein once. The table has about 90,000 distinct CDR3 sequences, around 49% seen once. The sample was blood, either unsorted or a sorted T cell fraction (not recorded which). Receptor source: a human donor who was either an allogeneic HSCT recipient or a stem cell or donor lymphocyte infusion donor (not recorded which). It is not recorded whose cells these are; they may come from a transplant donor.

This clonotype was picked up a small number of times. V is TRBV19 and J is TRBJ1-1, with 9 bases aligning to TRBD1. CDR1 is LNHDA, CDR2 SQIVND, per germline (reference sequence). V shed 3 bases and J 5 bases; nucleotides not matched to a gene: 7. This CDR3 contains 15 residues. In DNA form, the CDR3 reads TGTGCCAGTAGTATCACAGGGGGCGGACAAACTGAAGCTTTCTTT. It translates to CASSITGGGQTEAFF.

V usage is TRBV4-3 and J usage is TRBJ1-1; possibly TRBD1 for D (5 bases). The length of the CDR3 is 16 residues. V was clipped by 1 base and J by 2 bases, with 14 bases between them. Germline CDR1 reads LGHNA; CDR2 reads YSLEER. CDR3 sequence: CASSQGAGRDNTEAFF. The CDR3 region has the DNA TGCGCCAGCAGCCAAGGGGCGGGCAGGGACAACACTGAAGCTTTCTTT.

In its sample, this clonotype was seen a few times. This rearrangement joins TRBV6-5 to TRBJ1-1, with D hard to call. V lost 8 bases and J lost 4, with 14 bases in between. Germline CDR1 is MNHEY and CDR2 is SVGAGI. The CDR3 totals 13 residues. CDR3 in amino acids: CASADRRITEAFF. The CDR3 DNA sequence: TGTGCCAGCGCTGATCGGCGCATCACTGAAGCTTTCTTT.

The sample holds a few counts of this clonotype. This chain uses TRBV6-1 with TRBJ1-5, with a tentative D call TRBD1 (6 bases). This CDR3 region has 16 residues. V gave up 6 bases and J gave up 0 bases, with 15 bases separating them. Germline V lookup: CDR1 MNHNS, CDR2 SASEGT. CDR3 in DNA: TGTGCCAGCAGCACAGGGCCCGGGTATAGCAATCAGCCCCAGCATTTT. Translating gives CASSTGPGYSNQPQHF.

This clonotype was seen only a few times. The V call is TRBV18, the J call TRBJ1-2; D is perhaps TRBD1 (6 bases). The CDR3 sequence is 17 residues long. Germline V CDR1 and CDR2: KGHSH, LQKENI. The V end was cut by 3 bases, the J end by 0 bases, with 17 bases between. Written as DNA, the CDR3 is TGTGCCAGCTCACCGCCACAGGGTCCAGCAACTAACTATGGCTACACCTTC. Protein: CASSPPQGPATNYGYTF.

J is TRBJ2-3 and V is TRBV20-1; D remains ambiguous. Germline CDR1 and CDR2: DFQATT and SNEGSKA (reference sequence). There are 14 residues in the CDR3. The V and J ends lost 5 bases and 4 bases respectively, with 16 bases between them. The CDR3, as DNA: TGCAGTGCTTTTGACATCAATAGGGCAGATACGCAGTATTTT. Residues: CSAFDINRADTQYF.

This clonotype was detected only a few times. This chain uses TRBV7-3 with TRBJ1-1; no reliable D call. The CDR3 is made up of 14 amino acids. CDR1 is SGHTA and CDR2 is FQGTGA in the germline V gene. V was cut by 4 bases and J by 1 base, with 10 bases left in between. The CDR3 loop reads CASSSGRGNTEAFF. The CDR3 region has the DNA TGTGCCAGCAGCTCTGGACGAGGGAACACTGAAGCTTTCTTT.

This clonotype has more than one count but fewer than ten. The chain is built from TRBV29-1 and TRBJ2-7, with a tentative D call TRBD2 (6 bases). The germline CDR1 and CDR2 sequences are SQVTM and ANQGSEA. The CDR3 runs to 13 residues. With 4 bases removed from V and 3 bases from J, the gap between germline ends came to 13 bases. The CDR3 reads CSVGGDPVYEQYF. CDR3 nucleotides: TGCAGCGTTGGGGGGGATCCGGTCTACGAGCAGTACTTC.

In nucleotides, the CDR3 is TGTGCCAGCAGCGTTGGAGGGGTGGATCAGCCCCAGCATTTT. Its protein product is CASSVGGVDQPQHF. This chain connects TRBV9 to TRBJ1-5; possibly TRBD1 for D (5 bases). The V end lost 2 bases, the J end lost 5 bases, and 11 bases lay between the germline ends. CDR1 is SGDLS and CDR2 is YYNGEE in the germline V gene. The CDR3 extends over 14 amino acids.

The chain combines TRBV29-1 with TRBJ1-1; D is uncertain. CDR1 is SQVTM and CDR2 is ANQGSEA in the germline V gene. CDR3 size: 14 residues. V was pared by 4 bases and J by 4 bases, with 16 bases between. CDR3 in DNA: TGCAGCGTTGCACTCCCCAACTGGGGCACTGAAGCTTTCTTT. Encoded protein: CSVALPNWGTEAFF.

The chain carries TRBV5-6 and TRBJ1-1; TRBD1 matches 7 bases. The CDR3 has 13 amino acids. CDR1 is SGHDT and CDR2 is YYEEEE in the germline V gene. V shed 4 bases and J 7 bases; nucleotides not matched to a gene: 7. The CDR3 DNA sequence: TGTGCCAGCAGCCGAGACAGGGCATATGAAGCTTTCTTT. It encodes CASSRDRAYEAFF.

The chain uses TRBV4-3 and TRBJ1-1; weak D call: TRBD1 (5 bases). The germline CDR1 and CDR2 sequences are LGHNA and YSLEER. The V end lost 0 bases, the J end lost 0 bases, and 11 bases lay between the germline ends. The CDR3 has 16 amino acids. The CDR3 nucleotides are TGCGCCAGCAGCCAAGAAGCGGGGACCTTGAACACTGAAGCTTTCTTT. Its translation is CASSQEAGTLNTEAFF.

The chain employs TRBV20-1 and TRBJ1-6; D is uncertain. Trimming shortened V by 0 bases and J by 6 bases, and 6 bases separated the two germline ends. Germline assignment: CDR1 DFQATT and CDR2 SNEGSKA (reference sequence). The CDR3 spans 13 residues. This CDR3 reads CSAREDRNSPLHF. For the CDR3, the DNA is TGCAGTGCTAGAGAAGATCGTAATTCACCCCTCCACTTT.

This clonotype was picked up a small number of times. V gene TRBV12-3 or TRBV12-4 combines with J gene TRBJ2-1; 13 bases line up with TRBD2. The CDR3 is 15 amino acids. J was trimmed by 8 bases and V by 6 bases; bases with no gene match: 7. The CDR3 nucleotides are TGTGCCAGCAGACTCCGGACTAGCGGGAGCGATGAGCAGTTCTTC. Protein sequence: CASRLRTSGSDEQFF.

The table lists this clonotype with a few counts. The chain is built from TRBV5-1 and TRBJ1-6, with TRBD1 identical over 7 bases. V dropped 1 base and J dropped 8; count of bases not matched to a gene: 6. The length of the CDR3 is 15 residues. Germline V gene data show CDR1 as SGHRS and CDR2 as YFSETQ. CDR3 loop: CASSLRGGRDSPLHF. Written as DNA, the CDR3 is TGCGCCAGCAGCTTGAGAGGGGGCCGTGATTCACCCCTCCACTTT. Full variable domain (outside the CDR3, taken from reference TRBV5-1 and TRBJ1-6): KAGVTQTPRYLIKTRGQQVTLSCSPISGHRSVSWYQQTPGQGLQFLFEYFSETQRNKGNFPGRFSGRQFSNSRSEMNVSTLELGDSALYLCASSLRGGRDSPLHFGNGTRLTVT.

The CDR3 sequence is CATSREAGSTDTQYF. The DNA of the CDR3 is TGTGCCACCAGCAGAGAGGCAGGTTCCACAGATACGCAGTATTTT. The J gene is TRBJ2-3, the V gene TRBV15; D is unclear. V was cut by 0 bases and J by 2 bases, with 9 bases left in between. The CDR3 runs 15 residues. Germline V gives CDR1 LNHNV, CDR2 YYDKDF (reference sequence).

This chain uses TRBV19 with TRBJ1-1; D ambiguous. Germline loops: CDR1 LNHDA, CDR2 SQIVND (reference sequence). The ends were cut back, 6 bases at V and 3 bases at J, with 11 bases in the middle. The CDR3 has 13 amino acids. The CDR3 spells CASSPGWDTEAFF. Written as DNA, the CDR3 is TGTGCCAGTAGCCCCGGCTGGGACACTGAAGCTTTCTTT.

V and J are TRBV28 and TRBJ1-5, with D unresolved. This CDR3 has 14 residues. The V end lost 1 base, the J end lost 0 bases, and 4 bases lay between the germline ends. Germline V gene lookup returns CDR1 MDHEN and CDR2 SYDVKM. Here the CDR3 DNA reads TGTGCCAGCAGTTTATTATTTAGCAATCAGCCCCAGCATTTT. Translation gives CASSLLFSNQPQHF.